Described below is a single T cell receptor beta chain sequence and its context. Antigen specificity is unknown. This entry belongs to a study of CXCR3-negative and CXCR3-positive naive CD8 T cells. Study-level points and caveats: TRB CDR3s were more hydrophobic in CXCR3-positive than in CXCR3-negative naive cells.

The CDR3 is 14 residues long. Germline CDR1 reads LGHNA; CDR2 reads YNFKEQ. Preparation of TRB cDNA libraries relied on 5' RACE carrying UMI labels. TCRdb re-analyzed the 5' RACE reads; it lists each CDR3 protein once, without DNA. This sample's table has about 150,000 distinct CDR3 sequences. V and J are TRBV4-2 and TRBJ2-2; checking the TCRdb D call of TRBD1 is not possible without DNA. Source material: naive CXCR3+ CD8+ T cells from blood. Subset defined: CD45RO-CCR7+CD27+CD95- naive CD8+ T cells expressing CXCR3 (TNR3+). This receptor was taken from a human donor in good health. Some clones in this sample may be carry-over from other donors' samples. CDR3 residues: CASRPTTGAGELFF.